This TCR beta chain came from a study of CD4 T cells in relation to SARS-CoV-2 and coronaviruses. About the study: ViraFEST: approximately 10-day antigen culture of PBMCs, then TCR beta CDR3 sequencing. The HLA restriction of the shared crossreactive spike epitopes was mapped. No peptide or an HIV-1 Nef peptide pool served as negative control.

This clone was detected a few times. The antigen remains unidentified. Before the COVID-19 pandemic, during about 2010-2018, CD4+ T cells were taken from unexposed donors. After more than eight days of culture, CD4+ T cells were isolated. Cells permitting, SARS-CoV-2 S/N and four cold-coronavirus spikes were tested on unexposed-donor CD4+ T cells. Data came from immunoSEQ multiplex PCR; TCRdb stores just in-frame clones and leaves some out. The data show 10,000 to 15,000 clones, 70% to 85% seen once. V was cut by 4 bases and J by 10 bases, with 17 bases left in between. Germline CDR1 GTSNPN, CDR2 SVGIG (reference sequence). The CDR3 has 14 residues.

Sequencing was done on a sample of CD4+ T cells from PBMCs, cultured in vitro. This clonotype originated in a human donor in good health. The chain joins TRBV30 to TRBJ1-6, with a possible D match to TRBD1 (6 bases). CDR3 DNA: TGTGCCTGGAAACTATACAGGGCCTCATCACCCCTCCACTTT. Its translation: CAWKLYRASSPLHF.